The T cell receptor beta chain described here comes from a study of blood T cell repertoires in COVID-19. The germline gives CDR1 MNHNS, CDR2 SASEGT. V was pared by 3 bases and J by 7 bases, with 12 bases between. The CDR3 is made up of 14 amino acids. Produced via immunoSEQ multiplex PCR; TCRdb's table is partial and in-frame only. Of 330,000 or so clones in the sample, approximately 87% were seen once. Participant-reported clinical history was the basis for cohort assignment. This clone came up a few times. This clonotype originated in a man aged 35 to 55 in a cohort exposed to, infected with or recovered from COVID-19 (not recorded which). Sequenced material: PBMCs or T cells enriched from blood (not recorded which). The chain is built from TRBV6-1 and TRBJ1-4; tentative D call: TRBD1 (6 bases). The CDR3 nucleotides are TGTGCCAGCAGTGAGAAAGGGGGAATTGAAAAACTGTTTTTT. Residues: CASSEKGGIEKLFF.